The 26 T cell receptor beta chains below were found in one sample sequenced in a study of Ad26.COV2.S vaccination and SARS-CoV-2 variants. The sample's treatment: 15 to 20 received Ad26.COV2.S at low or high dose, single or two shots; 5 received placebo; per-sample allocation not given. Sampling happened 63 days after the first vaccine or placebo injection. Clones were read by immunoSEQ multiplex PCR, and TCRdb kept only the in-frame ones, dropping some. The table lists hundreds of thousands of clones, 88% of them singletons. Material: peripheral blood, obtained in a trial of Ad26.COV2.S vaccine versus placebo. The receptor set was obtained from a person aged 18 to 65 who received the Ad26.COV2.S COVID-19 vaccine or a placebo.

The chain uses TRBV30 and TRBJ2-7; D perhaps matches TRBD2 (5 bases). V lost 0 bases to trimming and J lost 2 bases, with 8 bases between them. This CDR3 spans 13 amino acids. The germline V gene encodes CDR1 GTSNPN and CDR2 SVGIG (reference sequence). The CDR3, as DNA: TGTGCCTGGAGTGTACGCGGGCCCTACGAGCAGTACTTC. As protein: CAWSVRGPYEQYF.

The chain couples TRBV3-1 (or the pseudogene TRBV3-2) to TRBJ1-2; the D gene is possibly TRBD1 (5 bases). V was pared by 1 base and J by 5 bases, with 8 bases between. CDR3 length: 13 amino acids. Germline V gene data show CDR1 as LGHDT and CDR2 as YNNKEL (reference sequence). In nucleotides, the CDR3 is TGTGCCAGCAGCCAAGCTCAGGGTTATGGCTACACCTTC. Translation gives CASSQAQGYGYTF.

The rearrangement joins TRBV5-6 to TRBJ1-5, with TRBD1 as a possible D gene (6 bases). Between the trimmed V and J ends, which lost 4 bases and 1 base, there was a span of 15 bases. The CDR3 contains 16 residues. Germline-derived CDR1 and CDR2 are SGHDT and YYEEEE. DNA for the CDR3: TGTGCCAGCAGCAATAACGCAGGGGCAAGCAATCAGCCCCAGCATTTT. Amino acids: CASSNNAGASNQPQHF.

V is TRBV11-2 and J is TRBJ2-7; D may be TRBD1 (7 bases). Per germline, CDR1 SGHAT and CDR2 FQNNGV. Between the trimmed V and J ends, which lost 5 bases and 2 bases, there was a span of 19 bases. The CDR3 covers 16 residues. The CDR3 protein is CASSPQGGRKTYEQYF. CDR3 bases: TGTGCCAGCAGCCCCCAGGGGGGACGGAAAACCTACGAGCAGTACTTC.

The genes are TRBV6-2 or TRBV6-3 and TRBJ1-5; TRBD1 is a possible D gene (6 bases). The CDR3 sequence is 17 residues long. Germline values: CDR1 MNHEY, CDR2 SVGEGT. V was pared by 6 bases and J by 0 bases, with 18 bases between. The CDR3 nucleotides are TGTGCCAGCAGCAGGACAGTGCCGGACAATAGCAATCAGCCCCAGCATTTT. This translates into CASSRTVPDNSNQPQHF.

The rearrangement joins TRBV27 to TRBJ2-5, with D perhaps TRBD2 (6 bases). The CDR3 has 15 amino acids. V lost 3 bases and J 2 bases, leaving 13 bases between the germline ends. Germline V gene data show CDR1 as MNHEY and CDR2 as SMNVEV (reference sequence). CDR3 DNA: TGTGCCAGCAGTTTTACGCGCGGGACGCAAGAGACCCAGTACTTC. Translation gives CASSFTRGTQETQYF.

This clone occurred once. The J gene is TRBJ2-7, the V gene TRBV5-1, with 9 bases lining up with TRBD1. Germline assignment: CDR1 SGHRS and CDR2 YFSETQ. Losses at the gene ends were 4 bases for V and 7 bases for J; bases not matched to a gene: 6. The CDR3 runs 13 residues. CDR3 amino acids: CASSRTGVGEQYF. The CDR3 bases are TGCGCCAGCAGCCGGACAGGGGTGGGAGAGCAGTACTTC. The complete variable domain, with remaining parts taken from reference TRBV5-1 and TRBJ2-7, reads KAGVTQTPRYLIKTRGQQVTLSCSPISGHRSVSWYQQTPGQGLQFLFEYFSETQRNKGNFPGRFSGRQFSNSRSEMNVSTLELGDSALYLCASSRTGVGEQYFGPGTRLTVT.

CDR3 DNA: TGTGCCAGCAGTGGCTATACAGGGTCAAATTCACCCCTCCACTTT. Encoded protein: CASSGYTGSNSPLHF. The rearrangement uses TRBV25-1 and TRBJ1-6; D may be TRBD1 (6 bases). This CDR3 is built from 15 residues. Germline V gives CDR1 MGHDK, CDR2 SYGVNS. V lost 4 bases and J 7 bases, leaving 14 bases between the germline ends.

This clone turned up a few times. Other DNA sequences within the sample encode an identical CDR3. This chain connects TRBV11-2 to TRBJ2-7, with D perhaps TRBD2 (5 bases). The CDR3 spans 14 residues. The germline gives CDR1 SGHAT, CDR2 FQNNGV. Trimming stripped 1 base from V and 3 bases from J, with 10 bases between. CDR3: CASSLVTGGYEQYF. CDR3 sequence (DNA): TGTGCCAGCAGCTTAGTAACTGGAGGCTACGAGCAGTACTTC.

This clone was detected only a few times. V gene TRBV5-1 combines with J gene TRBJ1-1, with D perhaps TRBD1 (6 bases). Trimming shortened V by 3 bases and J by 4 bases, and 10 bases separated the two germline ends. The CDR3 contains 13 residues. Germline V gene lookup returns CDR1 SGHRS and CDR2 YFSETQ. The CDR3: CASSSETGTEAFF. The CDR3 DNA is TGCGCCAGCAGCTCGGAGACAGGCACTGAAGCTTTCTTT.

V and J are TRBV28 and TRBJ2-1; D might be TRBD2 (6 bases). V gave up 6 bases and J gave up 9 bases, with 15 bases separating them. The CDR3 has 13 residues. Germline CDR1 and CDR2: MDHEN and SYDVKM. Here the CDR3 reads CASRIPGVIEQFF. The CDR3 DNA reads as TGTGCCAGCAGGATACCGGGGGTCATTGAGCAGTTCTTC.

CDR3 nucleotides: TGTGCCAGCTCACCGACAGGGCTCGGTCAGCCCCAGCATTTT. Its protein product is CASSPTGLGQPQHF. This rearrangement joins TRBV18 to TRBJ1-5; 7 positions agree with TRBD1. This CDR3 spans 14 amino acids. The junction had 5 bases not matched to a gene; V was cut back by 3 bases and J by 6 bases. The germline CDR1 and CDR2 sequences are KGHSH and LQKENI.

The V call is TRBV5-4, the J call TRBJ2-1; 12 nucleotides line up with TRBD2. Germline V lookup: CDR1 SGHNT, CDR2 YYREEE (reference sequence). The CDR3 is 15 residues long. Trimming removed 4 bases from V and 4 bases from J; junction bases left unmatched: 3. CDR3 in amino acids: CASSPTSGGYNEQFF. The CDR3 DNA is TGTGCCAGCAGCCCGACTAGCGGGGGATACAATGAGCAGTTCTTC.

The chain joins TRBV28 to TRBJ2-7; D is perhaps TRBD1 (5 bases). Germline lookup yields CDR1 MDHEN and CDR2 SYDVKM. The CDR3 contains 13 residues. The V and J ends lost 6 bases and 5 bases respectively, with 14 bases between them. CDR3 sequence (DNA): TGTGCCAGCAGGACGCCAGGGCCCAACGAGCAGTACTTC. Its protein is CASRTPGPNEQYF.

The J gene is TRBJ2-7, the V gene TRBV7-2; D is ambiguous. The CDR3 spans 15 residues. The V end was cut by 5 bases, the J end by 3 bases, with 17 bases between. The V gene's germline CDR1 is SGHTA and CDR2 FQGNSA. DNA for the CDR3: TGTGCCAGCAGCCATCGGACCGGCCTTGACTACGAGCAGTACTTC. It translates to CASSHRTGLDYEQYF.

The gene calls are TRBV5-5 and TRBJ1-6; D unresolved. The CDR3 length is 13 residues. V was cut by 4 bases and J by 8 bases, with 10 bases left in between. Looked up from germline, CDR1 is SGHKS and CDR2 is YYEKEE (reference sequence). CDR3 region: CASSPKVDSPLHF. The CDR3, as DNA: TGTGCCAGCAGCCCGAAGGTCGATTCACCCCTCCACTTT.

In its sample, this clone was seen once. J is TRBJ2-7 and V is TRBV28; D unresolved. V lost 5 bases to trimming and J lost 2 bases, with 7 bases between them. The CDR3 contains 12 residues. Germline-derived CDR1 and CDR2 are MDHEN and SYDVKM. The CDR3 DNA is TGTGCCAGCAGTCCGACAACCTACGAGCAGTACTTC. Amino acids: CASSPTTYEQYF.

The chain couples TRBV6-5 to TRBJ2-7; a possible D gene is TRBD1 (6 bases). The CDR3 sequence is 15 residues long. Germline V gene data show CDR1 as MNHEY and CDR2 as SVGAGI. V lost 6 bases to trimming and J lost 7 bases, with 22 bases between them. CDR3 region: CASSIQGGAVGEQYF. In nucleotides, the CDR3 is TGTGCCAGCAGCATACAGGGCGGTGCTGTGGGAGAGCAGTACTTC.

The V and J genes are TRBV3-1 (or the pseudogene TRBV3-2) and TRBJ2-7, with D uncertain. Germline V gene lookup returns CDR1 LGHDT and CDR2 YNNKEL (reference sequence). The CDR3 is 11 amino acids. V lost 2 bases and J lost 10, with 9 bases in between. Here the CDR3 DNA reads TGTGCCAGCAGCCAATATACCTCTCAGTACTTC. It specifies CASSQYTSQYF.

V gene TRBV5-1 combines with J gene TRBJ2-2; 9 nucleotides agree with TRBD2. Germline V gene lookup returns CDR1 SGHRS and CDR2 YFSETQ. The V segment lost 3 bases and the J segment 4 bases; nucleotides outside the gene matches: 1. The CDR3 runs 14 residues. This CDR3 reads CASSSSGATGELFF. The DNA for the CDR3 is TGCGCCAGCAGCTCTAGCGGGGCCACCGGGGAGCTGTTTTTT.

The chain has TRBV18 and TRBJ2-3, with 12 positions matching TRBD2. CDR3 length: 15 amino acids. The V segment lost 3 bases and the J segment 3 bases; nucleotides outside the gene matches: 1. CDR1 KGHSH and CDR2 LQKENI come from the germline V gene. As DNA, the CDR3 is TGTGCCAGCTCACCCGGACTAGCGGGAACAGATACGCAGTATTTT. Amino acid sequence: CASSPGLAGTDTQYF. Filled out from reference TRBV18 and TRBJ2-3, the complete variable domain reads NAGVMQNPRHLVRRRGQEARLRCSPMKGHSHVYWYRQLPEEGLKFMVYLQKENIIDESGMPKERFSAEFPKEGPSILRIQQVVRGDSAAYFCASSPGLAGTDTQYFGPGTRLTVL.

The chain uses TRBV14 and TRBJ2-3; D uncertain. Per the germline V gene, CDR1 is SGHDN and CDR2 is FVKESK. CDR3 length: 11 amino acids. With 4 bases removed from V and 2 bases from J, the gap between germline ends came to 1 base. CDR3 sequence: CASSLTDTQYF. CDR3 nucleotide sequence: TGTGCCAGCAGCCTCACAGATACGCAGTATTTT.

The rearrangement uses TRBV2 and TRBJ2-7; perhaps TRBD2 as D (6 bases). V lost 7 bases, J lost 2 bases, and 15 bases lay in between. CDR1 and CDR2 (germline): SNHLY, FYNNEI. There are 14 residues in the CDR3. The CDR3 sequence: CASIPGALPYEQYF. The CDR3, as DNA: TGTGCCAGCATACCGGGAGCACTCCCCTACGAGCAGTACTTC.

V and J are TRBV29-1 and TRBJ1-4, with D unclear. The V and J ends lost 5 bases and 11 bases respectively, with 15 bases between them. The CDR3 sequence is 12 residues long. In germline, CDR1 is SQVTM, CDR2 ANQGSEA. The CDR3 DNA is TGCAGCGTTACCCTCAGGCTCGGGAAACTGTTTTTT. Residues: CSVTLRLGKLFF. The full variable domain, with the rest looked up from reference TRBV29-1 and TRBJ1-4, is SAVISQKPSRDICQRGTSLTIQCQVDSQVTMMFWYRQQPGQSLTLIATANQGSEATYESGFVIDKFPISRPNLTFSTLTVSNMSPEDSSIYLCSVTLRLGKLFFGSGTQLSVL.

V usage is TRBV7-2 and J usage is TRBJ1-5; D is uncertain. V lost 5 bases, J lost 9 bases, and 23 bases lay in between. CDR1 SGHTA and CDR2 FQGNSA come from the germline V gene. The CDR3 is 16 amino acids. DNA for the CDR3: TGTGCCAGCAGCCCCGACACCGTCGCAGCCCGTTCGCCCCAGCATTTT. Amino acids: CASSPDTVAARSPQHF.

The V gene is TRBV10-1, the J gene TRBJ1-5; TRBD1 is a possible D gene (5 bases). The CDR3 length is 13 residues. With 10 bases removed from V and 5 bases from J, the gap between germline ends came to 15 bases. Germline CDR1 reads WNHNN; CDR2 reads SYGVQD (reference sequence). CDR3 sequence reads: CAIEEDIHQPQHF. For the CDR3, the DNA is TGCGCCATCGAAGAGGACATTCATCAGCCCCAGCATTTT.